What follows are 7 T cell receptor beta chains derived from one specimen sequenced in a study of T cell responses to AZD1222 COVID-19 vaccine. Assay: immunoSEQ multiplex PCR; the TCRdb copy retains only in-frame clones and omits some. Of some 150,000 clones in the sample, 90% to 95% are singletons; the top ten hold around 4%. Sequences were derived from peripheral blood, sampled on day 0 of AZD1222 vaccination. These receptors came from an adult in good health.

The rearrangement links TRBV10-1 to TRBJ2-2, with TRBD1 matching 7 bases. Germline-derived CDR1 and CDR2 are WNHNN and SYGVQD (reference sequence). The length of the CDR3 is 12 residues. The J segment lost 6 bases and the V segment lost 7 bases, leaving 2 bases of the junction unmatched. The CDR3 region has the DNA TGCGCCAGCATTGGACAGGCCGGGGAGCTGTTTTTT. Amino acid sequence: CASIGQAGELFF.

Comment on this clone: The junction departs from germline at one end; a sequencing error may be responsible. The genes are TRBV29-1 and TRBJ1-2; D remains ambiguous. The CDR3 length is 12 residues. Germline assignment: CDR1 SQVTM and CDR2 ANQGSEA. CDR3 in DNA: TGCAGCGTTGCCCAGAGCGACTACGGCTACACCTTC. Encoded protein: CSVAQSDYGYTF.

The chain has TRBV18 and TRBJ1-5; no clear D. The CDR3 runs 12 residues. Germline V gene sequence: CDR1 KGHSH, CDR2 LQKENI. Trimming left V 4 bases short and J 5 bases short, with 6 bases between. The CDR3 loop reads CASSLRDQPQHF. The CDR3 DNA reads TGTGCCAGCTCACTGAGGGATCAGCCCCAGCATTTT.

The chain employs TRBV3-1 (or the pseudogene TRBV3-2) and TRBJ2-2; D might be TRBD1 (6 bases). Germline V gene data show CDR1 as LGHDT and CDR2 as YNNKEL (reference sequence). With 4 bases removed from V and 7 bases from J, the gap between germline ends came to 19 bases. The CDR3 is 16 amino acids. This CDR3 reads CASSPLVRGSGGELFF. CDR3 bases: TGTGCCAGCAGCCCCTTAGTGAGGGGGTCCGGCGGGGAGCTGTTTTTT.

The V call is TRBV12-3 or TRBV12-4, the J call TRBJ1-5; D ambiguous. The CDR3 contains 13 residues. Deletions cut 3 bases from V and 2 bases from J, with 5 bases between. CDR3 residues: CASSFTGNQPQHF. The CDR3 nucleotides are TGTGCCAGCAGTTTTACGGGCAATCAGCCCCAGCATTTT.

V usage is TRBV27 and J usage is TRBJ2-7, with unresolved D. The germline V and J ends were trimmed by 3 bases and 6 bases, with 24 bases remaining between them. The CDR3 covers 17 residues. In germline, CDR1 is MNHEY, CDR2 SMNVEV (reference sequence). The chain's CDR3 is CASSLVPRAPLLGEQYF. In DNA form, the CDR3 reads TGTGCCAGCAGTTTGGTCCCCCGGGCCCCCCTCCTTGGCGAGCAGTACTTC.

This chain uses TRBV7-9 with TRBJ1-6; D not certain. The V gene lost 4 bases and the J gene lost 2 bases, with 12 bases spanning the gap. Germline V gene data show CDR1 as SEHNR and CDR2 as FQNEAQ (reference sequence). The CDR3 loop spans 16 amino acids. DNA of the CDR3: TGTGCCAGCAGCTCCAGCCAGCGAACCTATAATTCACCCCTCCACTTT. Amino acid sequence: CASSSSQRTYNSPLHF.